Following are 20 T cell receptor beta chains from one sample sequenced in a study of identifying expanded T cells in peripheral blood. Measured with immunoSEQ multiplex PCR; TCRdb has only the in-frame clones, and not every one. The sample has about 78,000 clones; 88% are singletons. Sample: blood. These receptors originate from a person between 18 and 70 years old in good health.

V gene TRBV7-8 combines with J gene TRBJ1-4, with a weak D call TRBD1 (6 bases). Germline values: CDR1 SGHVS, CDR2 FQNEAQ. CDR3 size: 14 residues. V was pared by 6 bases and J by 7 bases, with 15 bases between. The CDR3 DNA reads TGTGCCAGCAGAGCGTGGGGGGCCCGTGAAAAACTGTTTTTT. The encoded protein is CASRAWGAREKLFF.

The table lists this clone with a count of one. The chain carries TRBV9 and TRBJ2-3, with TRBD2 identical over 8 bases. V was pared by 0 bases and J by 4 bases, with 4 bases of the junction left unmatched. From germline, CDR1 is SGDLS and CDR2 YYNGEE. The CDR3 has 15 amino acids. The CDR3 loop is CASSVVGTRPDTQYF. The CDR3, as DNA: TGTGCCAGCAGCGTAGTGGGGACTAGACCAGATACGCAGTATTTT.

This chain links TRBV5-1 with TRBJ2-4; maybe TRBD2 (5 bases). Germline V gene data show CDR1 as SGHRS and CDR2 as YFSETQ. This CDR3 spans 14 amino acids. V was shortened by 2 bases and J by 0 bases, with 6 bases between the two germline ends. DNA of the CDR3: TGCGCCAGCAGCTTTCGGGGAGCCAAAAACATTCAGTACTTC. Encoded protein: CASSFRGAKNIQYF.

The rearrangement uses TRBV19 and TRBJ1-5, with 7 bases aligning to TRBD1. This CDR3 region has 16 residues. Trimming took 6 bases from V and 1 from J; bases not matched to a gene: 9. CDR1 LNHDA and CDR2 SQIVND come from the germline V gene (reference sequence). CDR3 sequence: CASRVDREGSNQPQHF. The CDR3 nucleotides read TGTGCCAGTAGAGTCGACAGGGAAGGGAGCAATCAGCCCCAGCATTTT. Full variable domain (missing parts from reference TRBV19 and TRBJ1-5): DGGITQSPKYLFRKEGQNVTLSCEQNLNHDAMYWYRQDPGQGLRLIYYSQIVNDFQKGDIAEGYSVSREKKESFPLTVTSAQKNPTAFYLCASRVDREGSNQPQHFGDGTRLSIL.

V is TRBV5-8 and J is TRBJ2-3, with 9 bases aligning to TRBD2. The V segment lost 4 bases and the J segment 6 bases; nucleotides outside the gene matches: 6. Per the germline V gene, CDR1 is SGHTS and CDR2 is YDEGEE. CDR3 length equals 14 residues. Written as DNA, the CDR3 is TGTGCCAGCAGCCCAGGCGGGGGGGTGGATACGCAGTATTTT. Its protein is CASSPGGGVDTQYF.

The chain has TRBV7-2 and TRBJ2-7; tentatively, D is TRBD1 (5 bases). The germline V gene has CDR1 SGHTA and CDR2 FQGNSA. The CDR3 is made up of 12 amino acids. Trimming stripped 1 base from V and 9 bases from J, with 10 bases between. CDR3: CASSLGTSPQYF. In DNA, the CDR3 is TGTGCCAGCAGCTTAGGGACATCGCCGCAGTACTTC.

Here the CDR3 DNA reads TGTGCCAGCAGCATACCCGAAGGGGGGACTAACTATGGCTACACCTTC. This gives the protein CASSIPEGGTNYGYTF. V is TRBV7-9 and J is TRBJ1-2; a weak D match, TRBD1 (6 bases). The CDR3 totals 16 residues. The germline CDR1 and CDR2 sequences are SEHNR and FQNEAQ (reference sequence). The ends were cut back, 5 bases at V and 0 bases at J, with 16 bases in the middle.

This chain connects TRBV9 to TRBJ2-1, with D perhaps TRBD2 (5 bases). The CDR3 sequence is 13 residues long. Germline CDR1 is SGDLS and CDR2 is YYNGEE. V dropped 4 bases and J dropped 4 bases, with 9 bases sitting between them. The CDR3 DNA reads as TGTGCCAGCAGCAGGAGCGGTTACAATGAGCAGTTCTTC. It translates to CASSRSGYNEQFF.

The chain employs TRBV6-1 and TRBJ1-1; D gene unclear. This CDR3 is built from 13 residues. Germline assignment: CDR1 MNHNS and CDR2 SASEGT. Trimming shortened V by 3 bases and J by 1 base, and 6 bases separated the two germline ends. For the CDR3, the DNA is TGTGCCAGCAGTGACGAGACGAACACTGAAGCTTTCTTT. Translation gives CASSDETNTEAFF.

The chain employs TRBV7-7 and TRBJ2-1; no clear D. The CDR3 runs 15 residues. V was shortened by 5 bases and J by 0 bases, with 11 bases between the two germline ends. Germline CDR1 reads SSHAT; CDR2 reads FNYEAQ (reference sequence). The CDR3 region is CASSAGSSSYNEQFF. The CDR3 coding sequence is TGTGCCAGCAGCGCCGGGTCGAGCTCCTACAATGAGCAGTTCTTC. Combining the CDR3 with reference TRBV7-7 and TRBJ2-1 gives the whole variable domain GAGVSQSPRYKVTKRGQDVTLRCDPISSHATLYWYQQALGQGPEFLTYFNYEAQPDKSGLPSDRFSAERPEGSISTLTIQRTEQRDSAMYRCASSAGSSSYNEQFFGPGTRLTVL.

V is TRBV28 and J is TRBJ1-2, with a tentative D call TRBD1 (5 bases). The germline V gene has CDR1 MDHEN and CDR2 SYDVKM. V shed 6 bases and J shed 4 bases, with 15 bases lying between them. The CDR3 covers 14 residues. The CDR3 bases are TGTGCCAGCAGAAGAAGTGGGGGGATCTATGGCTACACCTTC. The encoded protein is CASRRSGGIYGYTF.

This chain connects TRBV5-8 to TRBJ1-6; the D gene is possibly TRBD1 (5 bases). The V gene's germline CDR1 is SGHTS and CDR2 YDEGEE. The CDR3 has 15 amino acids. Trimming shortened V by 6 bases and J by 7 bases, and 17 bases separated the two germline ends. CDR3 DNA sequence: TGTGCCAGCACCTGGTCCGCGAGGGGAAATTCACCCCTCCACTTT. Its protein product is CASTWSARGNSPLHF.

This clone occurred many times. This chain connects TRBV4-3 to TRBJ2-3, with D possibly matching TRBD2 (6 bases). Trimming cost V 4 bases and J 0 bases, with 14 bases left between them. Germline CDR1 is LGHNA and CDR2 is YSLEER. The CDR3 loop spans 16 amino acids. Here the CDR3 reads CASSRGVALSTDTQYF. In DNA form, the CDR3 reads TGCGCCAGCAGCCGCGGGGTAGCGCTTAGCACAGATACGCAGTATTTT.

The genes are TRBV28 and TRBJ1-4; D might be TRBD1 (6 bases). The CDR3 has 15 amino acids. V dropped 2 bases and J dropped 4 bases, with 11 bases sitting between them. Germline values: CDR1 MDHEN, CDR2 SYDVKM. CDR3 sequence: CASSLAAGVNEKLFF. The CDR3 nucleotides read TGTGCCAGCAGTTTAGCAGCAGGGGTTAATGAAAAACTGTTTTTT. Combining the CDR3 with reference TRBV28 and TRBJ1-4 gives the whole variable domain DVKVTQSSRYLVKRTGEKVFLECVQDMDHENMFWYRQDPGLGLRLIYFSYDVKMKEKGDIPEGYSVSREKKERFSLILESASTNQTSMYLCASSLAAGVNEKLFFGSGTQLSVL.

This rearrangement joins TRBV7-9 to TRBJ1-2; possibly TRBD1 for D (5 bases). The ends were cut back, 1 base at V and 8 bases at J, with 14 bases in the middle. Germline CDR1 and CDR2: SEHNR and FQNEAQ (reference sequence). The CDR3 runs 14 residues. The CDR3 is CASSLGAGLSGYTF. CDR3 sequence (DNA): TGTGCCAGCAGCTTAGGTGCGGGGCTGTCGGGCTACACCTTC. Drawing the rest from reference TRBV7-9 and TRBJ1-2, the complete variable domain is DTGVSQNPRHKITKRGQNVTFRCDPISEHNRLYWYRQTLGQGPEFLTYFQNEAQLEKSRLLSDRFSAERPKGSFSTLEIQRTEQGDSAMYLCASSLGAGLSGYTFGSGTRLTVV.

This sequence joins TRBV5-6 and TRBJ2-7; no firm D call. Germline loops: CDR1 SGHDT, CDR2 YYEEEE. CDR3 length: 11 residues. Trimming left V 0 bases short and J 2 bases short, with 0 bases between. Here the CDR3 reads CASSLAYEQYF. The CDR3 region has the DNA TGTGCCAGCAGCTTGGCCTACGAGCAGTACTTC. Full variable domain (missing parts from reference TRBV5-6 and TRBJ2-7): DAGVTQSPTHLIKTRGQQVTLRCSPKSGHDTVSWYQQALGQGPQFIFQYYEEEERQRGNFPDRFSGHQFPNYSSELNVNALLLGDSALYLCASSLAYEQYFGPGTRLTVT.

The CDR3 region has the DNA TGTGCCAGCAGTGCCTGGACAGGGCGAGGCACAGATACGCAGTATTTT. Translating gives CASSAWTGRGTDTQYF. The rearrangement joins TRBV27 to TRBJ2-3, with TRBD1 identical over 8 bases. The length of the CDR3 is 16 residues. CDR1 and CDR2 from the germline V gene are MNHEY and SMNVEV (reference sequence). The trim removed 5 bases at V and 1 base at J, leaving 8 bases unmatched.

The chain carries TRBV27 and TRBJ2-2, with 12 bases identical to TRBD1. With V trimmed by 4 bases and J by 5 bases, 17 bases remained unmatched. The CDR3 covers 20 residues. Germline lookup yields CDR1 MNHEY and CDR2 SMNVEV (reference sequence). Here the CDR3 DNA reads TGTGCCAGCAGTTCTCTGGGACAGGGGGCTGCAAAACTCCGGACCGGGGAGCTGTTTTTT. Translated: CASSSLGQGAAKLRTGELFF.

This clone was detected once. DNA of the CDR3: TGTGCCAGTAGTATAATGGCAGGGGTGGAAGATACGCAGTATTTT. Translation gives CASSIMAGVEDTQYF. The rearrangement uses TRBV19 and TRBJ2-3; TRBD1 might be the D (6 bases). V lost 2 bases to trimming and J lost 5 bases, with 14 bases between them. The CDR3 totals 15 residues. From germline, CDR1 is LNHDA and CDR2 SQIVND (reference sequence).

This chain uses TRBV18 with TRBJ2-1, with 12 bases lining up with TRBD1. Per germline, CDR1 KGHSH and CDR2 LQKENI. The V and J ends lost 2 bases and 5 bases, in that order; junction bases with no gene match: 10. The CDR3 runs 18 residues. In nucleotides, the CDR3 is TGTGCCAGCTCACCAAAAGCCTCGGGACAGGGGGCACACAATGAGCAGTTCTTC. As protein: CASSPKASGQGAHNEQFF. Complete variable domain (other parts from reference TRBV18 and TRBJ2-1): NAGVMQNPRHLVRRRGQEARLRCSPMKGHSHVYWYRQLPEEGLKFMVYLQKENIIDESGMPKERFSAEFPKEGPSILRIQQVVRGDSAAYFCASSPKASGQGAHNEQFFGPGTRLTVL.